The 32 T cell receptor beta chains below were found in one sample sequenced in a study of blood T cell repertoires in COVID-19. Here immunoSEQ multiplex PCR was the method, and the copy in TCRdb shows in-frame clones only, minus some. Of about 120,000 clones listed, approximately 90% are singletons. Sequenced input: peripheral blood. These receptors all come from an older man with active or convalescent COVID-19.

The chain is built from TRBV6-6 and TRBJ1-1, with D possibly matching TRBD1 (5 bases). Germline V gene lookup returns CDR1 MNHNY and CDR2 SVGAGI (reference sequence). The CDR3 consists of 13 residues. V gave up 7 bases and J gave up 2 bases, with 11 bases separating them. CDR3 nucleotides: TGTGCCAGCACCGCACAGGCCAACACTGAAGCTTTCTTT. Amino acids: CASTAQANTEAFF.

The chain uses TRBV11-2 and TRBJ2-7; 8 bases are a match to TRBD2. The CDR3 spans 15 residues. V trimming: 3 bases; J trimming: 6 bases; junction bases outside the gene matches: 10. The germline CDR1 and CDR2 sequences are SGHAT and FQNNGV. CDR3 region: CASSFRLAPGSEQYF. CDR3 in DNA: TGTGCCAGCAGCTTCAGACTAGCGCCTGGGAGCGAGCAGTACTTC.

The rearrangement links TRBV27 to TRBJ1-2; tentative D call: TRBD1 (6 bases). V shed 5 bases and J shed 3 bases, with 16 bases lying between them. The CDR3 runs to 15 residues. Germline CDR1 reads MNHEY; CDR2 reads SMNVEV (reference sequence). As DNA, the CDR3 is TGTGCCAGCAGTCCCCAACCACAGGGAGACTATGGCTACACCTTC. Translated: CASSPQPQGDYGYTF.

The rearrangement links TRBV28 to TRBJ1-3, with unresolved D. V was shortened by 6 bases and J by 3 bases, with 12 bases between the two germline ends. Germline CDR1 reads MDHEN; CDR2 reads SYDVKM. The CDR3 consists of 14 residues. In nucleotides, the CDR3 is TGTGCCAGCAGCAGACATGTTGATGGAAACACCATATATTTT. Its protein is CASSRHVDGNTIYF. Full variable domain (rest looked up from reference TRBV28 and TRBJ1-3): DVKVTQSSRYLVKRTGEKVFLECVQDMDHENMFWYRQDPGLGLRLIYFSYDVKMKEKGDIPEGYSVSREKKERFSLILESASTNQTSMYLCASSRHVDGNTIYFGEGSWLTVV.

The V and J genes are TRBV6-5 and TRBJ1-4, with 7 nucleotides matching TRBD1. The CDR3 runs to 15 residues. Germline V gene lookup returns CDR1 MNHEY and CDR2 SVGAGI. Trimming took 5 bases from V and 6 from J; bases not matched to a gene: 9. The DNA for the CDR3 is TGTGCCAGCAGTCCCGGGCCTGGGACAGATGAAAAACTGTTTTTT. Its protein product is CASSPGPGTDEKLFF.

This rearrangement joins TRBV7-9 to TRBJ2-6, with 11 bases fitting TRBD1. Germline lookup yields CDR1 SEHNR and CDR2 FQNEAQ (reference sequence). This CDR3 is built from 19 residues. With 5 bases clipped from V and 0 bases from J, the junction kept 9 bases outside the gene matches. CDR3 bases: TGTGCCAGCAGCAGACGGGATGGACAGGGGGCCTCTGGGGCCAACGTCCTGACTTTC. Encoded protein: CASSRRDGQGASGANVLTF.

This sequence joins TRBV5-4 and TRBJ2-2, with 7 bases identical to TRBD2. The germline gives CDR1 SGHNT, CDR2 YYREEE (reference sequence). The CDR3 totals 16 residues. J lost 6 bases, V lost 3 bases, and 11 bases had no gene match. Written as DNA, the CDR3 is TGTGCCAGCAGCTCCCGGAATAGCGGGTTCCCCGGGGAGCTGTTTTTT. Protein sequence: CASSSRNSGFPGELFF.

The DNA for the CDR3 is TGCGCCAGCAGTCAGCCCCTTGACATCTACGAGCAGTACTTC. Amino acid sequence: CASSQPLDIYEQYF. The V gene is TRBV23-1, the J gene TRBJ2-7; D ambiguous. TRBV23-1 is filed as an ORF, its function uncertain. The CDR3 is 14 amino acids. V gave up 3 bases and J gave up 3 bases, with 12 bases separating them.

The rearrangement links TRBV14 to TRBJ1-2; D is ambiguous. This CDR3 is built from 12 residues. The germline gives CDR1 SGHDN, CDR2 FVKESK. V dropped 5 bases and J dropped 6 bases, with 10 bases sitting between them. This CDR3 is CASSLNRDGYTF. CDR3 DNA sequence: TGTGCCAGCAGCTTAAACAGAGATGGCTACACCTTC. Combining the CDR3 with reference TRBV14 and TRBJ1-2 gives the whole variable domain EAGVTQFPSHSVIEKGQTVTLRCDPISGHDNLYWYRRVMGKEIKFLLHFVKESKQDESGMPNNRFLAERTGGTYSTLKVQPAELEDSGVYFCASSLNRDGYTFGSGTRLTVV.

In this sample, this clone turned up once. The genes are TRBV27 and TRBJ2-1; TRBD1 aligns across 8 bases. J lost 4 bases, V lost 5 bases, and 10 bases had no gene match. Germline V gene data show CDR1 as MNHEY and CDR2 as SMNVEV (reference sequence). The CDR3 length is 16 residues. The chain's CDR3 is CASSVPSDRGYNEQFF. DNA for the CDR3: TGTGCCAGCAGTGTCCCTAGCGACAGGGGTTACAATGAGCAGTTCTTC.

CDR3: CASSFSTGVGYTF. The CDR3 DNA sequence: TGCGCCAGCAGCTTCTCGACAGGGGTAGGCTACACCTTC. This chain uses TRBV5-1 with TRBJ1-2; 8 bases map to TRBD1. V was clipped by 2 bases and J by 8 bases; unmatched bases: 5. The V gene's germline CDR1 is SGHRS and CDR2 YFSETQ. The CDR3 spans 13 residues. Combining the CDR3 with reference TRBV5-1 and TRBJ1-2 gives the whole variable domain KAGVTQTPRYLIKTRGQQVTLSCSPISGHRSVSWYQQTPGQGLQFLFEYFSETQRNKGNFPGRFSGRQFSNSRSEMNVSTLELGDSALYLCASSFSTGVGYTFGSGTRLTVV.

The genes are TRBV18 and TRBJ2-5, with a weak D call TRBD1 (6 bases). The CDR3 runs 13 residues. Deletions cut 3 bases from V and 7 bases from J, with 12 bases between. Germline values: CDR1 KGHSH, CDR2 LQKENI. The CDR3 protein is CASSPRGEGTQYF. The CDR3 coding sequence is TGTGCCAGCTCACCCAGGGGTGAGGGGACCCAGTACTTC.

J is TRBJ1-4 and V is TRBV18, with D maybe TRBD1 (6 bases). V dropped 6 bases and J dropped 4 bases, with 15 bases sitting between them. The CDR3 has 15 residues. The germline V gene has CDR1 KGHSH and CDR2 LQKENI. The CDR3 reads CASSDLTGSNEKLFF. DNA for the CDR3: TGTGCCAGCTCGGATTTAACAGGGAGTAATGAAAAACTGTTTTTT.

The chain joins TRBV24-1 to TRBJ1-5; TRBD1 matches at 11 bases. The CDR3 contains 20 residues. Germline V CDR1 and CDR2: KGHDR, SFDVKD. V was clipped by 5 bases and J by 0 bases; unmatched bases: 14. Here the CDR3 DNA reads TGTGCCACCAGTGTGCCTTTAGGGACAGGGGGTCCCCTTAGCAATCAGCCCCAGCATTTT. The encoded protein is CATSVPLGTGGPLSNQPQHF.

The CDR3 loop reads CASSQGRDTQYF. In DNA form, the CDR3 reads TGTGCCAGCAGCCAGGGGCGAGATACGCAGTATTTT. The chain has TRBV3-1 (or the pseudogene TRBV3-2) and TRBJ2-3; D possibly corresponds to TRBD1 (5 bases). Germline CDR1 is LGHDT and CDR2 is YNNKEL (reference sequence). V gave up 3 bases and J gave up 5 bases, with 6 bases separating them. There are 12 residues in the CDR3.

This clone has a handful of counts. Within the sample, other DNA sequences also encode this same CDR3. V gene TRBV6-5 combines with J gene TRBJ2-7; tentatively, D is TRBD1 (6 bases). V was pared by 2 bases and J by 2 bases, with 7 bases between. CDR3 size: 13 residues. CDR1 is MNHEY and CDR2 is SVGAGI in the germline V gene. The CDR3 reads CASSYQGPYEQYF. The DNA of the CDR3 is TGTGCCAGCAGTTACCAGGGGCCCTACGAGCAGTACTTC.

CDR3 protein: CASSTLGTGVFRSNQPQHF. The CDR3 DNA is TGTGCCAGCAGCACACTCGGGACAGGGGTGTTTAGGAGCAATCAGCCCCAGCATTTT. The V call is TRBV7-3, the J call TRBJ1-5, with 10 bases fitting TRBD1. This CDR3 is 19 amino acids long. V dropped 5 bases and J dropped 1; count of bases not matched to a gene: 14. Germline V gives CDR1 SGHTA, CDR2 FQGTGA.

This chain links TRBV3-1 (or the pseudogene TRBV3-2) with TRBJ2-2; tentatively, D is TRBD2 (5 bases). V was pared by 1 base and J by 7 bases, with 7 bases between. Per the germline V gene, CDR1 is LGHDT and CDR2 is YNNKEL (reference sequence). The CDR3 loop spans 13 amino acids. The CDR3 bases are TGTGCCAGCAGCCAAGGACGGGGCGGGGAGCTGTTTTTT. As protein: CASSQGRGGELFF.

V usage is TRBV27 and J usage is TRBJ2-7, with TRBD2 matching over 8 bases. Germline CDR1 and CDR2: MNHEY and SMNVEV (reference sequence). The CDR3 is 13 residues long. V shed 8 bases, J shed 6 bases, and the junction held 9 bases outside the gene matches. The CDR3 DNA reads TGTGCCAGCGGGAGACCGCGGGGGGTCGAGCAGTACTTC. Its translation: CASGRPRGVEQYF.

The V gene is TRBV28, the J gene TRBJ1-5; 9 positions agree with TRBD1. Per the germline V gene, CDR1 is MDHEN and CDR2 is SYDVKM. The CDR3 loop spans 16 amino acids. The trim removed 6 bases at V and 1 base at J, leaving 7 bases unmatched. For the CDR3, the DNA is TGTGCCAGCAGCTCCCCCGGGACAGGGAGCAATCAGCCCCAGCATTTT. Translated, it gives CASSSPGTGSNQPQHF.

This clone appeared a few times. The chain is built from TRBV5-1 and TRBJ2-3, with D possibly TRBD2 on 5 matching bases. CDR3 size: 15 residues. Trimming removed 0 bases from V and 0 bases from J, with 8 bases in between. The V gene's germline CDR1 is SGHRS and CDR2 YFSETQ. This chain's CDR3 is CASSLGSGSTDTQYF. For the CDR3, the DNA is TGCGCCAGCAGCTTGGGCAGCGGTAGCACAGATACGCAGTATTTT.

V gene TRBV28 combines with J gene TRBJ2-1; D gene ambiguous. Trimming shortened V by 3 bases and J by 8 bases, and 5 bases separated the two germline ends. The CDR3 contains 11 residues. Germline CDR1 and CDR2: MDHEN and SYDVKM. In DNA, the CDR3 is TGTGCCAGCAGTTTTAGAGATGAGCAGTTCTTC. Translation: CASSFRDEQFF.

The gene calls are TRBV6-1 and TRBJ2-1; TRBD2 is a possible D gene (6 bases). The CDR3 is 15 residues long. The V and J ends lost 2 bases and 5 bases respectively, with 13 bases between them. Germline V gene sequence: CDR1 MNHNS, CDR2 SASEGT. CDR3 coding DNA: TGTGCCAGCAGTGAACCCCTGCGGAGGGACAATGAGCAGTTCTTC. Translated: CASSEPLRRDNEQFF.

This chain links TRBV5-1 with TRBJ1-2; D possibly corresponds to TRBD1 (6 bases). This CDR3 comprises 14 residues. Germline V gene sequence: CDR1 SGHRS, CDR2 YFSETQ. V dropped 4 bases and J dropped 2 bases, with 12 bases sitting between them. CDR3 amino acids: CASSPWTDNYGYTF. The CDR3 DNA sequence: TGCGCCAGCAGCCCGTGGACAGACAACTATGGCTACACCTTC.

As DNA, the CDR3 is TGTGCCAGTCGCGGGGCTAGGGCTGGAAACACCATATATTTT. Translating gives CASRGARAGNTIYF. The J gene is TRBJ1-3, the V gene TRBV19; tentative D call: TRBD1 (5 bases). From germline, CDR1 is LNHDA and CDR2 SQIVND (reference sequence). V lost 8 bases, J lost 2 bases, and 13 bases lay in between. There are 14 residues in the CDR3. The entire variable domain, with the rest obtained from reference TRBV19 and TRBJ1-3, is as follows: DGGITQSPKYLFRKEGQNVTLSCEQNLNHDAMYWYRQDPGQGLRLIYYSQIVNDFQKGDIAEGYSVSREKKESFPLTVTSAQKNPTAFYLCASRGARAGNTIYFGEGSWLTVV.

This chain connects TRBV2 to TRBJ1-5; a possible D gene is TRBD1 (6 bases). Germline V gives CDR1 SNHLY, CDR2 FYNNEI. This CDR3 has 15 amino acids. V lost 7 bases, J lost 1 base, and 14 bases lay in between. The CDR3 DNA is TGTGCCAGCAAAGGGGGTCCTGGGAGCAATCAGCCCCAGCATTTT. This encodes CASKGGPGSNQPQHF.

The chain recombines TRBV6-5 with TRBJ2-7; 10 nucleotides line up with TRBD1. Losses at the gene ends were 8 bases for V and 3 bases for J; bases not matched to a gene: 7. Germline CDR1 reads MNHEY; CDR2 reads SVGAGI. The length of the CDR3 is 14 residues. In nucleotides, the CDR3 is TGTGCCAGCGTACGGACAGGGGGTAACTACGAGCAGTACTTC. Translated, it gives CASVRTGGNYEQYF.

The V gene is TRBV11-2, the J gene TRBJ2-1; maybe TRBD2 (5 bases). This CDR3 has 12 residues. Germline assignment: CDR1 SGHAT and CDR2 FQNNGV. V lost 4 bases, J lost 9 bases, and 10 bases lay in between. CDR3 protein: CASSSLGLEQFF. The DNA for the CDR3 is TGTGCCAGCAGCTCACTAGGACTTGAGCAGTTCTTC.

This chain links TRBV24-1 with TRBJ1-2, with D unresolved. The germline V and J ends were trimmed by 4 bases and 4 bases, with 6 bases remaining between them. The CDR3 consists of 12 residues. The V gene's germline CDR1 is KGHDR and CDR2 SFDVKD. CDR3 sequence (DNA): TGTGCCACCAGTGAGAACAGCTATGGCTACACCTTC. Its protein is CATSENSYGYTF.

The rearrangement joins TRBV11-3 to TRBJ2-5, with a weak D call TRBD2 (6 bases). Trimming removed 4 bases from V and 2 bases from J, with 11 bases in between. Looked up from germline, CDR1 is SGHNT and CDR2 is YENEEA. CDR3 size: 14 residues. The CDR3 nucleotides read TGTGCCAGCAGCTCACGACTAGATCAAGAGACCCAGTACTTC. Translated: CASSSRLDQETQYF.

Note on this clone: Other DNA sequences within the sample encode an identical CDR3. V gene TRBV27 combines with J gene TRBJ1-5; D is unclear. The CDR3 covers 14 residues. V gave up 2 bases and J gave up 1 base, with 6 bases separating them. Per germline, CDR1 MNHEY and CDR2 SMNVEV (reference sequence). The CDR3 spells CASSLAGSNQPQHF. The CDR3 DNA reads TGTGCCAGCAGTTTAGCAGGAAGCAATCAGCCCCAGCATTTT.

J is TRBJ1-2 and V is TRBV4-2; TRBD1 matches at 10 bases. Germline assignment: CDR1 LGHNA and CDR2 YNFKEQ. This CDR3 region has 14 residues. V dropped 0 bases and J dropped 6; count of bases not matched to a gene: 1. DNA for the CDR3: TGTGCCAGCAGCCAAGAGGGACAGGGGCATGGCTACACCTTC. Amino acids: CASSQEGQGHGYTF.